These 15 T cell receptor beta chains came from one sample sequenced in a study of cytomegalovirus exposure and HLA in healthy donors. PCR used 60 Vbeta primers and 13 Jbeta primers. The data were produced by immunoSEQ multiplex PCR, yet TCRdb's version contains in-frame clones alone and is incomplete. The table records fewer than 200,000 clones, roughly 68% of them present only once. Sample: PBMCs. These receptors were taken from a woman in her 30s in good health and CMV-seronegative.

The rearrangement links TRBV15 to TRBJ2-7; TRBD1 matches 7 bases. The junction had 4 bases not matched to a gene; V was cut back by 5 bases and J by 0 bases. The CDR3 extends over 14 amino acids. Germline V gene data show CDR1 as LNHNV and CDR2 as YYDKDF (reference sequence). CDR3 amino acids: CATSATGASYEQYF. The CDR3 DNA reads TGTGCCACCAGCGCCACAGGGGCCTCCTACGAGCAGTACTTC.

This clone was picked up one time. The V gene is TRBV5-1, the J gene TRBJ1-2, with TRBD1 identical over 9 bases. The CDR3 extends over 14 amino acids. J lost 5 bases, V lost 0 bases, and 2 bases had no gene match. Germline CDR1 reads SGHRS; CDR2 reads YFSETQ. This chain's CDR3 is CASSLEGTGYGYTF. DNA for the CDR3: TGCGCCAGCAGCTTGGAGGGGACAGGGTATGGCTACACCTTC.

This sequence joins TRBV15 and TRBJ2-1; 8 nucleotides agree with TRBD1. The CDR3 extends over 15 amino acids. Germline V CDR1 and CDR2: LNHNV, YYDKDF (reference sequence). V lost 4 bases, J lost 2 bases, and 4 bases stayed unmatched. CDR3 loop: CATSTDRATYNEQFF. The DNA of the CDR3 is TGTGCCACCAGCACGGACAGGGCGACCTACAATGAGCAGTTCTTC.

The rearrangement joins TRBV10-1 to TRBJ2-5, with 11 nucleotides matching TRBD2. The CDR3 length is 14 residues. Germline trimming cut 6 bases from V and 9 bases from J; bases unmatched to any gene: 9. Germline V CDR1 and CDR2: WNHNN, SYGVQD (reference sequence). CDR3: CASRGTSGSPAQYF. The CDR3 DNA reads TGCGCCAGCAGGGGGACTAGCGGATCCCCGGCCCAGTACTTC.

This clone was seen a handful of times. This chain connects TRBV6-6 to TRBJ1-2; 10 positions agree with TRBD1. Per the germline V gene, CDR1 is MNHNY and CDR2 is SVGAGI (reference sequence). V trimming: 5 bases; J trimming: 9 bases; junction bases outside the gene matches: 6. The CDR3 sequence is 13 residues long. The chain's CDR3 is CASSPRTGGSYTF. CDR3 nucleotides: TGTGCCAGCAGTCCCAGGACAGGGGGTAGCTACACCTTC.

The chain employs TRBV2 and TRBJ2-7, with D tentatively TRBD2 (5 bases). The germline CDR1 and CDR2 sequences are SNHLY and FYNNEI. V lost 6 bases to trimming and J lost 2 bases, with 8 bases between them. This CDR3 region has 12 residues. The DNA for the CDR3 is TGTGCCAGCAGCCAGGAGGCCTACGAGCAGTACTTC. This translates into CASSQEAYEQYF.

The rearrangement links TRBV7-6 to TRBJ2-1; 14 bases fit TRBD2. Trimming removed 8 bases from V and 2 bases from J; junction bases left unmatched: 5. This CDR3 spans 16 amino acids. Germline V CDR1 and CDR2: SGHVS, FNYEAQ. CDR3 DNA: TGTGCCAGCCAGGGACTAGCGGGAGTTCCCTACAATGAGCAGTTCTTC. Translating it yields CASQGLAGVPYNEQFF. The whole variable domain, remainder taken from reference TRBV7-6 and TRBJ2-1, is GAGVSQSPRYKVTKRGQDVALRCDPISGHVSLYWYRQALGQGPEFLTYFNYEAQQDKSGLPNDRFSAERPEGSISTLTIQRTEQRDSAMYRCASQGLAGVPYNEQFFGPGTRLTVL.

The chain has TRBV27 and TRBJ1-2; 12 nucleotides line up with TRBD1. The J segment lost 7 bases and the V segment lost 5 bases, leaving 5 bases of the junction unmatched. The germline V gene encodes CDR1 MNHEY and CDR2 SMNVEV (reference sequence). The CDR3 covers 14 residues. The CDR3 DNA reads TGTGCCAGCAGTCCACGGGACAGGGGGCTTGGCTACACCTTC. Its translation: CASSPRDRGLGYTF.

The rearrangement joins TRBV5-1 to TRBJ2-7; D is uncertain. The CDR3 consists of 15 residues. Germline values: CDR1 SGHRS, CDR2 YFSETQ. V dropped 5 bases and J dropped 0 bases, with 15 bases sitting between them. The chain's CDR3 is CASSPTPPSSYEQYF. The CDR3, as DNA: TGCGCCAGCAGTCCGACACCACCGAGCTCCTACGAGCAGTACTTC.

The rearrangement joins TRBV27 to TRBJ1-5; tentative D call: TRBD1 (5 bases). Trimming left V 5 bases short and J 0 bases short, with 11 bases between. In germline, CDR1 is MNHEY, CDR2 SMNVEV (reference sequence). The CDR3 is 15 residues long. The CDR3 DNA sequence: TGTGCCAGCAGTGGGGCAGCTCGTAGCAATCAGCCCCAGCATTTT. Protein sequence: CASSGAARSNQPQHF.

DNA for the CDR3: TGTGCCAGCAGTGGGGCGGGCCATCAGCCCCAGCATTTT. Amino acid sequence: CASSGAGHQPQHF. The chain couples TRBV25-1 to TRBJ1-5; no firm D call. Germline values: CDR1 MGHDK, CDR2 SYGVNS. This CDR3 comprises 13 residues. Trimming took 4 bases from V and 5 from J, leaving 9 bases between them.

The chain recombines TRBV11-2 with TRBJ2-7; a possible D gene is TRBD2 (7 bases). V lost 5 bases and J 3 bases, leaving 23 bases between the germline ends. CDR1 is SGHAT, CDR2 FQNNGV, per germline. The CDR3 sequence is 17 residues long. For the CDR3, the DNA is TGTGCCAGCAGCCCAAAGGGGGGGGGACAAGGGGTCTACGAGCAGTACTTC. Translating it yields CASSPKGGGQGVYEQYF.

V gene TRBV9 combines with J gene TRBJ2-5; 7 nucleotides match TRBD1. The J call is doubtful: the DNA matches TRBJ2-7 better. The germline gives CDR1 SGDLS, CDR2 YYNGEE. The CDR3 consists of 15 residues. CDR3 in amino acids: CASSPRAGGSYEQYF. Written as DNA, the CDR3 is TGTGCCAGCAGCCCACGCGCAGGGGGCTCCTACGAGCAGTACTTC.

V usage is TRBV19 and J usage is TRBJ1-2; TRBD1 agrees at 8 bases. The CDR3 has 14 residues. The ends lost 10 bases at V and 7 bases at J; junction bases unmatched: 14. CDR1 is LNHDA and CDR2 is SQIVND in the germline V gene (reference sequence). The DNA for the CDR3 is TGTGCCACCACTGAAACAGGGACAGGCTGTGGCTACACCTTC. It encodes CATTETGTGCGYTF. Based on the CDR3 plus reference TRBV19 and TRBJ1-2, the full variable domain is DGGITQSPKYLFRKEGQNVTLSCEQNLNHDAMYWYRQDPGQGLRLIYYSQIVNDFQKGDIAEGYSVSREKKESFPLTVTSAQKNPTAFYLCATTETGTGCGYTFGSGTRLTVV.

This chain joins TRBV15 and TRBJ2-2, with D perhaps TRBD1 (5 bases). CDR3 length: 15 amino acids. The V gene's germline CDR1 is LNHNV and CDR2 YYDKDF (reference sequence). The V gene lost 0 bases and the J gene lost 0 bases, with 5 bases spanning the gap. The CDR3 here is CATSRDRANTGELFF. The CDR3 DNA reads TGTGCCACCAGCAGAGACAGGGCGAACACCGGGGAGCTGTTTTTT.